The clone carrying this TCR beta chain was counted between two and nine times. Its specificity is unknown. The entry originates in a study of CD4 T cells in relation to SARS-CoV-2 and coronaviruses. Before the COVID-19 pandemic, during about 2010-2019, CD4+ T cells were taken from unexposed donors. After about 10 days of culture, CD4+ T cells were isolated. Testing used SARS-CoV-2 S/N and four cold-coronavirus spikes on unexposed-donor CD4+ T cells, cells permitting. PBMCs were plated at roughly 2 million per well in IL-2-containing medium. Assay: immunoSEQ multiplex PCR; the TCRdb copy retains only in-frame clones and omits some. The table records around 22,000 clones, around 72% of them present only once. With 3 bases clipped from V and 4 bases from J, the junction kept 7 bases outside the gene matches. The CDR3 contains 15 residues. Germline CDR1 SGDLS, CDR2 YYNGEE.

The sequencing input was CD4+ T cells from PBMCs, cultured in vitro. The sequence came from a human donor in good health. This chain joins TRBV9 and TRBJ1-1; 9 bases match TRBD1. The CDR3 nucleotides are TGTGCCAGCAGCGGGACAGGGGCCGGGGCCACTGAAGCTTTCTTT. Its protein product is CASSGTGAGATEAFF. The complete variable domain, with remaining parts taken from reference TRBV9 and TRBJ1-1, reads DSGVTQTPKHLITATGQRVTLRCSPRSGDLSVYWYQQSLDQGLQFLIQYYNGEERAKGNILERFSAQQFPDLHSELNLSSLELGDSALYFCASSGTGAGATEAFFGQGTRLTVV.